A single T cell receptor beta chain is shown here with its context. This record comes from a study of blood T cell repertoires in COVID-19. Whole-study context: Nucleic acid was either cDNA or gDNA, and it came from T cells, B-cell-depleted T cells, or PBMCs.

Germline CDR1 and CDR2: SGHTS and YDEGEE. Trimming took 0 bases from V and 1 from J, leaving 7 bases between them. This CDR3 comprises 15 residues. In the original workflow: Amplification of reference gene primers was used by the study to estimate nucleated cell counts. Data came from immunoSEQ multiplex PCR; TCRdb stores just in-frame clones and leaves some out. V and J calls and clone size follow that table, whereas D and trimming were derived from the DNA. The top ten hold about 6.9% of the sample, which has 200,000 or so clones, roughly 79% seen once. The specimen was peripheral blood. The receptor comes from a human donor with acute or convalescent COVID-19. The donor label of this sample is uncertain. This chain connects TRBV5-8 to TRBJ2-2; TRBD2 might be the D (6 bases). In DNA form, the CDR3 reads TGTGCCAGCAGCTTGGTGCGGGGGAACACCGGGGAGCTGTTTTTT. It translates to CASSLVRGNTGELFF.